Listed below are T cell receptor beta chains from one sample, sequenced in a study of Tregs in tolerant kidney transplant recipients. The protocol was immunoSEQ multiplex PCR, while the TCRdb copy is restricted to in-frame clones and leaves out a portion. The sample contains roughly 80,000 clones, over 75% of which appear only once. The material was CD4+ T cells from blood (PBMCs), obtained 24 months after the transplant. The receptors originated from a human patient who received a combined kidney and bone marrow transplant. Some T cells may originate from the graft donor. Each CDR3 is given with its conserved first and last residue. The D gene is left open where the match is weak. Clone size, where shown, is once, few, many, or a class for clones that have expanded.

v_call	j_call	clone_size	cdr3_length	d_call	cdr3_nt	cdr3_aa
TRBV4-1	TRBJ2-5	.	15	TRBD2	TGCGCCAGCAGCTCACCGACTAGCGGGCGACAGACCCAGTACTTC	CASSSPTSGRQTQYF
TRBV7-8	TRBJ2-5	.	13	.	TGTGCCAGCAGCTTAGCGGCAGAGGTTGTTGTAAACTTC	CASSLAAEVVVNF
TRBV10-3	TRBJ2-3	.	17	.	TGTGCCATCGGGGACGGGGCCCTGGGGACTGGCACAGATACGCAGTATTTT	CAIGDGALGTGTDTQYF
TRBV27	TRBJ2-5	.	13	TRBD2	TGTGCCAGCATCGATCGGACTAGCGGGAGACCTTACTTC	CASIDRTSGRPYF
TRBV10-3	TRBJ1-1	.	14	.	TGTGCCATCGGGGGGACCCTTTGGGACACTGAAGCTTTCTTT	CAIGGTLWDTEAFF
TRBV7-3	TRBJ1-1	once	13	.	TGTGCCAGCAGCGAGCGTATGAACACTGAAGCTTTCTTT	CASSERMNTEAFF
TRBV18	TRBJ2-5	.	16	TRBD2	TGTGCCAGCTCACCAACTGCGGGGGGGTATCAAGAGACCCAGTACTTC	CASSPTAGGYQETQYF
TRBV27	TRBJ2-5	.	16	TRBD2	TGTGCCAGCAGTTTATCGGGAGGGCCGAAGCAAGAGACCCAGTACTTC	CASSLSGGPKQETQYF
TRBV7-9	TRBJ2-7	.	12	.	TGTGCCAGCAGCTTAGCGCGGGAACAGCAGTACTTC	CASSLAREQQYF
TRBV15	TRBJ1-3	.	16	.	TGTGCCACCAGCCGATTCCACCAGGGCTTTGGAAACACCATATATTTT	CATSRFHQGFGNTIYF
TRBV28	TRBJ1-4	.	14	.	TGTGCCAGCAGTTTAGTTGGGCTTGGTGAAAAACTGTTTTTT	CASSLVGLGEKLFF
TRBV18	TRBJ2-2	.	18	.	TGTGCCAGCTCACCACGTCTCCCTTATCTGCGGCGAACCGGGGAGCTGTTTTTT	CASSPRLPYLRRTGELFF
TRBV7-9	TRBJ2-7	.	18	TRBD2	TGTGCCAGCAGCTTAAAAGGAGGGTTCTGGACTAGGTCGGATGAGCAGTACTTC	CASSLKGGFWTRSDEQYF
TRBV30	TRBJ2-7	.	12	.	TGTGCCTGGAGTGATTTTAGTTCCGAGCAGTACTTC	CAWSDFSSEQYF
TRBV6-5	TRBJ2-3	.	15	TRBD2	TGTGCCAGCAGGGGGACTAGCGAAGGGACAGATACGCAGTATTTT	CASRGTSEGTDTQYF
TRBV11-2	TRBJ2-1	once	14	TRBD1	TGTGCCAGCAGCACCAGGGGGCGAGGGAATGAGCAGTTCTTC	CASSTRGRGNEQFF
TRBV7-8	TRBJ2-7	.	17	TRBD2	TGTGCCAGCAGCTTAGTGACTAGCGGGAGAAGCGCCCACGAGCAGTACTTC	CASSLVTSGRSAHEQYF
TRBV19	TRBJ1-3	.	15	.	TGTGCCAGTAGTATCCAGGTTATCTCTGGAAACACCATATATTTT	CASSIQVISGNTIYF
TRBV4-3	TRBJ1-2	.	15	TRBD1	TGCGCCAGCAGCCTTAATCCGGGACAGGGACATGGCTACACCTTC	CASSLNPGQGHGYTF
TRBV7-9	TRBJ1-2	few	16	.	TGTGCCAGCAGCTTAGAGGGCAGGGCGTTTTACTATGGCTACACCTTC	CASSLEGRAFYYGYTF
TRBV19	TRBJ1-5	.	15	.	TGTGCCAGTAAGTCGGGGTCGGGTTCCAATCAGCCCCAGCATTTT	CASKSGSGSNQPQHF
TRBV5-4	TRBJ1-2	.	16	.	TGTGCCAGCAGCTTGGATCTTCGACAGGCCAACTATGGCTACACCTTC	CASSLDLRQANYGYTF